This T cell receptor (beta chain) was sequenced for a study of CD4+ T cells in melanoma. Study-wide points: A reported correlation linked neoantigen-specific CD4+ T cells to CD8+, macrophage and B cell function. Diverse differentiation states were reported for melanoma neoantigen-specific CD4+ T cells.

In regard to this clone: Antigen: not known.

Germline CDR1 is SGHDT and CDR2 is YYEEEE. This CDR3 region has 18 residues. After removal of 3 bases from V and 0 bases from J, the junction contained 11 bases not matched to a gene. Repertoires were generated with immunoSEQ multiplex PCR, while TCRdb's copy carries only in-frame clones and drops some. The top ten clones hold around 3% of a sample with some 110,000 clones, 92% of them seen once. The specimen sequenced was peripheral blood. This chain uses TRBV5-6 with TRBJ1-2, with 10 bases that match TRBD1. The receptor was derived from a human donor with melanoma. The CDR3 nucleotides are TGTGCCAGCAGCTCTACCGCGGGACAGGGGCCTGCTAACTATGGCTACACCTTC. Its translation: CASSSTAGQGPANYGYTF.